The rows below give T cell receptor beta chains drawn from one sample of a study of blood T cells in healthy people across ages. TCRdb reanalysed the 5' RACE reads using MiXCR and keeps one entry per CDR3 protein. The top ten hold approximately 2.1% of the sample, which has under 2,000,000 distinct CDR3 sequences, less than 50% seen once. The specimen sequenced was blood. Receptors originate from a woman between 40 and 55 years old in good health. CDR3s include the opening cysteine and the closing phenylalanine or tryptophan. D genes are given only for firm matches. Size values are once, few and many counts, or a class for expanded clones, and some rows have none.

D	V	J	size	DNA	CDR3
NA	TRBV7-9	TRBJ2-5	NA	TGTGCCAGCAGCTCGACCCGACAGCCTTCTTCAGAGACCCAGTACTTC	CASSSTRQPSSETQYF
TRBD2	TRBV2	TRBJ2-3	NA	TGTGCCAGCAGACCAAGACTAGCGGGTAACACAGATACGCAGTATTTT	CASRPRLAGNTDTQYF
NA	TRBV7-2	TRBJ1-1	few	TGTGCCAGCAGCTCCGGACAGATACTGAACACTGAAGCTTTCTTT	CASSSGQILNTEAFF
TRBD1	TRBV20-1	TRBJ1-5	NA	TGCAGTGCTTTGGACAGGCAAGGGCCCCAGCATTTT	CSALDRQGPQHF
NA	TRBV11-1	TRBJ2-1	NA	TGTGCCAGCGGCCCTAGCGTCAGCTCCTACAATGAGCAGTTCTTC	CASGPSVSSYNEQFF
TRBD1	TRBV6-5	TRBJ1-6	NA	TGTGCCAGCACCCCGGGACAGGGGGTGTCATCACCCCTCCACTTT	CASTPGQGVSSPLHF
NA	TRBV29-1	TRBJ2-5	NA	TGCAGCGTTGATCCACTGTTCCAAGAGACCCAGTACTTC	CSVDPLFQETQYF
TRBD1	TRBV27	TRBJ2-3	NA	TGTGCCAGCAGTCCCAAGACAGGGATCGCAGATACGCAGTATTTT	CASSPKTGIADTQYF
NA	TRBV5-1	TRBJ1-5	NA	TGCGCCAGCAGCTGTGAGGGATCCCATAGCAATCAGCCCCAGCATTTT	CASSCEGSHSNQPQHF
TRBD1	TRBV27	TRBJ1-5	few	TGTGCCAGCAGTTGGTCGGGACAGGGCAATCAGCCCCAGCATTTT	CASSWSGQGNQPQHF
NA	TRBV7-2	TRBJ1-2	few	TGTGCCAGCAGCCCCGGTCGTAGGGCGACCTTCGGCTACACCTTC	CASSPGRRATFGYTF
TRBD1	TRBV6-1	TRBJ1-2	NA	TGTGCCAGCAGGCCCGGGACAGGGACCTATGGCTACACCTTC	CASRPGTGTYGYTF
TRBD2	TRBV20-1	TRBJ2-3	NA	TGCAATGCTAGCGTCCAGCGGGGCCGCACAGATACGCAGTATTTT	CNASVQRGRTDTQYF
TRBD2	TRBV12-3/TRBV12-4	TRBJ2-5	NA	TGTGCCAGTCAAAGGACTAGCGGGGGGGGAGAGACCCAGTACTTC	CASQRTSGGGETQYF
NA	TRBV7-2	TRBJ2-4	NA	TGTGCCAGCAGCTTAGACTCCACAAAAAACATTCAGTACTTC	CASSLDSTKNIQYF
NA	TRBV20-1	TRBJ2-5	few	TGCAGTGCTACGCCCGGGGACTTCCAAGAGACCCAGTACTTC	CSATPGDFQETQYF
TRBD2	TRBV11-2	TRBJ2-1	NA	TGTGCCAGCAGCTTGTCTCGGACTAGCGGGGGGGCGATCAATGAGCAGTTCTTC	CASSLSRTSGGAINEQFF
NA	TRBV7-9	TRBJ2-3	NA	TGTGCCACCGTCAACAGGACAGATACGCAGTATTTT	CATVNRTDTQYF
TRBD1	TRBV20-1	TRBJ2-7	few	TGCAGTGCAACAAACAAACGGGACAGGGTGAAAGAGCAGTACTTC	CSATNKRDRVKEQYF
NA	TRBV20-1	TRBJ1-5	NA	TGCAGTGCTTGCCCGAGTGGAAGCAATCAGCCCCAGCATTTT	CSACPSGSNQPQHF
NA	TRBV20-1	TRBJ2-1	NA	TGCAGTGCTGAGGGAGGGGGACTCCGGTTCTTC	CSAEGGGLRFF
NA	TRBV21-1	TRBJ2-1	NA	TGTGCCAGCAGAACTAGGTTCCGGCGGGGGGTTTACAATGAGCAGTTCTTC	CASRTRFRRGVYNEQFF
NA	TRBV28	TRBJ1-4	NA	TGTGCCAGCAGTCTCGGGCGAGCCGGACGTGAAAAACTGTTTTTT	CASSLGRAGREKLFF
TRBD1	TRBV28	TRBJ1-2	NA	TGTGCCAGCAGTAAGGACAGGGCCCGATCGGGCTATGGCTACACCTTC	CASSKDRARSGYGYTF
NA	TRBV5-1	TRBJ2-5	NA	TGCGCCAGCAGCTTGGTAGCCTTCCAAGAGACCCAGTACTTC	CASSLVAFQETQYF
NA	TRBV28	TRBJ1-2	NA	TGTGCCAGCAGTTCCGAGATCTATGGCTACACCTTC	CASSSEIYGYTF
NA	TRBV27	TRBJ1-2	NA	TGTGCCAGCAGTTCCTTACAGGGAAACTATGGCTACACCTTC	CASSSLQGNYGYTF
NA	TRBV9	TRBJ2-1	few	TGTGCCAGCAGCGTAGTGGACATACGGTTTTACAATGAGCAGTTCTTC	CASSVVDIRFYNEQFF
NA	TRBV24-1	TRBJ2-5	NA	TGTGCCACCAGTGATTGGGGGAGCCAAGAGACCCAGTACTTC	CATSDWGSQETQYF
NA	TRBV20-1	TRBJ2-3	few	TGCAGTGCTAGATCCGGACTGGGAGGGGGGGCCATGAATACGCAGTATTTT	CSARSGLGGGAMNTQYF
NA	TRBV4-2	TRBJ2-1	NA	TGTGCCAGCAGCCAAGATGCTAATGAGCAGTTCTTC	CASSQDANEQFF
TRBD1	TRBV7-2	TRBJ1-2	NA	TGTGCCAGCAGCCGGGACAGGCTGGGGTATGGCTACACCTTC	CASSRDRLGYGYTF
TRBD2	TRBV27	TRBJ2-5	few	TGTGCCAGCAGTTCCGCTAGCGGAGTGACCCAGTACTTC	CASSSASGVTQYF
NA	TRBV7-2	TRBJ1-2	NA	TGTGCCAGCAGCATACAGGGTTGGGGCGGCTACACCTTC	CASSIQGWGGYTF
NA	TRBV5-1	TRBJ1-1	NA	TGCGCCAGCAGCCCCTTCCTTGGGGGAGTGAACACTGAAGCTTTCTTT	CASSPFLGGVNTEAFF
TRBD2	TRBV7-9	TRBJ2-3	few	TGTGCCAGCAGCTTCGTGACGGGGGGGAGCACAGATACGCAGTATTTT	CASSFVTGGSTDTQYF
TRBD2	TRBV6-1	TRBJ2-1	NA	TGTGCCAGCAGTCGGGAGGGACCAGGGTGGAATGAGCAGTTCTTC	CASSREGPGWNEQFF
TRBD1	TRBV13	TRBJ2-3	NA	TGTGCCAGCAGCTCCCTTGCCCTGGGACAGGGTAAGGGTACGCAGTATTTT	CASSSLALGQGKGTQYF
NA	TRBV6-6	TRBJ1-1	NA	TGTGCCAGCAGATCAGGTCCTATAGGGACTGAAGCTTTCTTT	CASRSGPIGTEAFF
NA	TRBV7-2	TRBJ2-7	NA	TGTGCCAGCGGCTTACAGGGTGGGGGCTACGAGCAGTACTTC	CASGLQGGGYEQYF
TRBD1	TRBV7-9	TRBJ2-1	NA	TGTGCCAGCAGCTTAGTCAGGACAGGGAGTGATGAGCAGTTCTTC	CASSLVRTGSDEQFF
NA	TRBV6-2/TRBV6-3	TRBJ1-5	NA	TGTGCCAGCTCGGACACGAGCAATCAGCCCCAGCATTTT	CASSDTSNQPQHF
NA	TRBV27	TRBJ1-5	NA	TGTGCCAGCAGTCCCCGGACAGACTATAGCAATCAGCCCCAGCATTTT	CASSPRTDYSNQPQHF
TRBD1	TRBV27	TRBJ2-7	NA	TGTGCCAGCATTCCCCCATCCGGGACAGGGGACGAGCAGTACTTC	CASIPPSGTGDEQYF
TRBD1	TRBV3-1	TRBJ2-5	NA	TGTGCCAGCAGCCGGAGACTGACAGGGGCCTTAGAGACCCAGTACTTC	CASSRRLTGALETQYF
TRBD1	TRBV29-1	TRBJ2-7	few	TGCAGCGTTGAAGGGGGGGGCGGGACAGGGTCCTACAATGAGCAGTACTTC	CSVEGGGGTGSYNEQYF
TRBD2	TRBV4-2	TRBJ2-1	once	TGTGCCAGCAGCCCCGGACTAGCGGGGGGCTCCTACAATGAGCAGTTCTTC	CASSPGLAGGSYNEQFF
NA	TRBV19	TRBJ2-5	NA	TGTGCCAGTAGTGCGGGGGCCTGGACCAAAGAGACCCAGTACTTC	CASSAGAWTKETQYF
NA	TRBV27	TRBJ2-7	NA	TGTGCCAGCAGTACTCGGGGTTCCTACGAGCAGTACTTC	CASSTRGSYEQYF
NA	TRBV28	TRBJ1-2	once	TGTGCCAGCGGGGGGTACAACTATGGCTACACCTTC	CASGGYNYGYTF
NA	TRBV20-1	TRBJ1-1	NA	TGCAGTGCTAGACAGATGAACACTGAAGCTTTCTTT	CSARQMNTEAFF
NA	TRBV20-1	TRBJ2-3	NA	TGCAGTGTCGCCTCGCCCGGACAAAGCACAGATACGCAGTATTTT	CSVASPGQSTDTQYF
TRBD2	TRBV6-4	TRBJ2-1	many	TGTGCCAGCAGTGGCGGGGGGGCCTCCTACAATGAGCAGTTCTTC	CASSGGGASYNEQFF
NA	TRBV19	TRBJ2-7	NA	TGTGCCAGTAGTATGATGGAGAGGGGCGAGCAGTACTTC	CASSMMERGEQYF
TRBD2	TRBV6-2/TRBV6-3	TRBJ2-5	NA	TGTGCCAGCAGTTACTCGGGCGGGGGGCCCGGGGAAGAGACCCAGTACTTC	CASSYSGGGPGEETQYF
NA	TRBV5-1	TRBJ2-1	NA	TGCGCCAGCAGCTTGGTCTGGGGAGGAGCAGGGTACAATGAGCAGTTCTTC	CASSLVWGGAGYNEQFF
TRBD1	TRBV12-3/TRBV12-4	TRBJ2-3	many	TGTGCCAGCAGTTTACAGGGGGCTGGGCGTCCGGAGCAGTATTTT	CASSLQGAGRPEQYF